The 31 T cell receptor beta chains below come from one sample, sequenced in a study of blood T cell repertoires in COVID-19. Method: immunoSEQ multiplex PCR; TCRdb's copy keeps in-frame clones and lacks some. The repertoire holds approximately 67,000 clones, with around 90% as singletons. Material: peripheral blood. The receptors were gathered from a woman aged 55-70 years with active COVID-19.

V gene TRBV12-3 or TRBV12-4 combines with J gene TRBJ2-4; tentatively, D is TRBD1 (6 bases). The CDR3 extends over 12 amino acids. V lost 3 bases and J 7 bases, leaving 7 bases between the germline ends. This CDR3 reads CASSFTGNIQYF. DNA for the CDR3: TGTGCCAGCAGTTTCACAGGGAACATTCAGTACTTC.

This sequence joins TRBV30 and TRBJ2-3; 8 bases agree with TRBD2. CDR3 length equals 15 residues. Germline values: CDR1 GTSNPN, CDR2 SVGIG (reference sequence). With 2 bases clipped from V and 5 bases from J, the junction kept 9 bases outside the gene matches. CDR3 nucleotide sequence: TGTGCCTGGAGTCCCTCATCGGGAGGGCTAGATACGCAGTATTTT. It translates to CAWSPSSGGLDTQYF.

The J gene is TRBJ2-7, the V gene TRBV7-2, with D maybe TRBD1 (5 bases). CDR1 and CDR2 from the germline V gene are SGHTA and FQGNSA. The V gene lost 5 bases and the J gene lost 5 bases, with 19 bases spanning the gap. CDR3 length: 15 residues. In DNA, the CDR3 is TGTGCCAGCAGCCCTACTGCGCAGGGTTGGAACGAGCAGTACTTC. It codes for CASSPTAQGWNEQYF.

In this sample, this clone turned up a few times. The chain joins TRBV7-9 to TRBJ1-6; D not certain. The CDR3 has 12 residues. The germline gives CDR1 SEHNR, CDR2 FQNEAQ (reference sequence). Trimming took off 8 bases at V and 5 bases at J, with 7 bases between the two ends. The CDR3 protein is CASAGNNSPLHF. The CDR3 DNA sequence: TGTGCCAGCGCGGGGAATAATTCACCCCTCCACTTT.

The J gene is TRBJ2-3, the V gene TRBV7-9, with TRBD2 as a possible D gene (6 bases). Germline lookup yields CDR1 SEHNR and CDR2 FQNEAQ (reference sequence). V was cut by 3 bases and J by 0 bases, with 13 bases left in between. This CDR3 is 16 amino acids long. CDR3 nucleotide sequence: TGTGCCAGCAGCTTGTTGGGGGGATTGAGCACAGATACGCAGTATTTT. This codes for CASSLLGGLSTDTQYF. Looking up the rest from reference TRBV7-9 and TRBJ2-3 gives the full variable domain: DTGVSQNPRHKITKRGQNVTFRCDPISEHNRLYWYRQTLGQGPEFLTYFQNEAQLEKSRLLSDRFSAERPKGSFSTLEIQRTEQGDSAMYLCASSLLGGLSTDTQYFGPGTRLTVL.

Here the CDR3 DNA reads TGCGCCAGCAGCTTGGACGGGGGGAACACTGAAGCTTTCTTT. Translation gives CASSLDGGNTEAFF. This chain joins TRBV5-1 and TRBJ1-1; maybe TRBD1 (5 bases). Germline V gene sequence: CDR1 SGHRS, CDR2 YFSETQ. V gave up 0 bases and J gave up 1 base, with 7 bases separating them. The CDR3 has 14 amino acids.

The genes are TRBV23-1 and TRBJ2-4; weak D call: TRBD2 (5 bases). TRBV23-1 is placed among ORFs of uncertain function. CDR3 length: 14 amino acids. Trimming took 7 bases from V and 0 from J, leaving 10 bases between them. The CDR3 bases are TGCGCCAGCAAGGCCGAGGGAGCCAAAAACATTCAGTACTTC. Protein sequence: CASKAEGAKNIQYF.

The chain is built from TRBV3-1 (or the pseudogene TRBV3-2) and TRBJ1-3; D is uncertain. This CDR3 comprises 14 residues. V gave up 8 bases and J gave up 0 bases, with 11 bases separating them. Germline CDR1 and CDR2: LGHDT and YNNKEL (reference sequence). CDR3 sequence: CASQTSGSGNTIYF. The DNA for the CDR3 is TGTGCCAGCCAAACAAGCGGCTCTGGAAACACCATATATTTT.

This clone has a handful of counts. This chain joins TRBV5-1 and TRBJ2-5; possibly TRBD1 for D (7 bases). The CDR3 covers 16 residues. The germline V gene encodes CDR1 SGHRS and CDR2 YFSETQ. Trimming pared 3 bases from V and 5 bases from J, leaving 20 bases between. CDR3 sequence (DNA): TGCGCCAGCAGCTCCGACCCGACAGGGAGGCGGGAGACCCAGTACTTC. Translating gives CASSSDPTGRRETQYF.

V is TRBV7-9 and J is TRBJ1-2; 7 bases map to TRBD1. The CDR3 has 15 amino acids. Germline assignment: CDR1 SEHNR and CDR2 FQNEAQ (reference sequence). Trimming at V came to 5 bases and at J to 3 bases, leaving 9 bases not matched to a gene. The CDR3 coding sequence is TGTGCCAGCAGCGTCTCCGGGACAGTGTACTATGGCTACACCTTC. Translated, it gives CASSVSGTVYYGYTF.

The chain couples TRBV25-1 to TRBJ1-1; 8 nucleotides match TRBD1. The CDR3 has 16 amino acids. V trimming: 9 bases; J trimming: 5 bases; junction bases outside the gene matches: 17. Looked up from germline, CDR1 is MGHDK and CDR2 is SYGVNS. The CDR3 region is CASTDRDSLRDTEAFF. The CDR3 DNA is TGTGCCAGTACGGACAGGGACTCCCTCCGGGATACTGAAGCTTTCTTT.

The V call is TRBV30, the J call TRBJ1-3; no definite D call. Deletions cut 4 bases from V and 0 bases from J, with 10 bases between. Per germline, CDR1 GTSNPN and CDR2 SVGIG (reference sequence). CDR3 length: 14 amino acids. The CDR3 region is CAWNRGASGNTIYF. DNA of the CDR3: TGTGCCTGGAATCGGGGTGCCTCTGGAAACACCATATATTTT.

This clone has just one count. CDR3 DNA sequence: TGTGCCAGCAGCCAAGGGGTGGACAGGGGGCTGTTTAGTGGCTACACCTTC. Translating gives CASSQGVDRGLFSGYTF. V and J are TRBV3-1 (or the pseudogene TRBV3-2) and TRBJ1-2, with TRBD1 identical over 11 bases. J gave up 7 bases and V 1 base, and 11 bases lay outside the gene matches. The germline V gene encodes CDR1 LGHDT and CDR2 YNNKEL (reference sequence). The CDR3 spans 17 residues.

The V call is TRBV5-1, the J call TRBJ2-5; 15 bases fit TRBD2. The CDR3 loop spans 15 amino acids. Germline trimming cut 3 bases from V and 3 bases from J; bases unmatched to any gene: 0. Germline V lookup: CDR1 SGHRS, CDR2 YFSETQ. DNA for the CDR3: TGCGCCAGCAGCTGGACTAGCGGGAGGGAAGAGACCCAGTACTTC. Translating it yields CASSWTSGREETQYF.

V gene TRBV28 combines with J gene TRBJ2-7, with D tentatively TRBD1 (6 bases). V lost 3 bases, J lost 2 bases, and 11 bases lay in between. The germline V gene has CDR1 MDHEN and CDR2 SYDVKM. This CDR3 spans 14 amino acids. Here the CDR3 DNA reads TGTGCCAGCAGTTTGGCAGGGGCCACCTACGAGCAGTACTTC. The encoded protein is CASSLAGATYEQYF.

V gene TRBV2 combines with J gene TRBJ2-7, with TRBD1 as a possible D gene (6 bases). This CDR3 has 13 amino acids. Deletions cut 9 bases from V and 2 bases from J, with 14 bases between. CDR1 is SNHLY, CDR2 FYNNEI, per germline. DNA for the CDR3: TGTGCCAGTCCCGGACAGTCCCCCTACGAGCAGTACTTC. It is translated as CASPGQSPYEQYF.

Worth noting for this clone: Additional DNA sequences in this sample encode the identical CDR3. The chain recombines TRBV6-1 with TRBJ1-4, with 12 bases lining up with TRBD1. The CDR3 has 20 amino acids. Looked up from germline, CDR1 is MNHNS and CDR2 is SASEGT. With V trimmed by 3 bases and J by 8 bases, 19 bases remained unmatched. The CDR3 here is CASSDALTGTGGMMGEKLFF. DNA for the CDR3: TGTGCCAGCAGTGACGCTCTCACCGGGACAGGGGGCATGATGGGCGAAAAACTGTTTTTT.

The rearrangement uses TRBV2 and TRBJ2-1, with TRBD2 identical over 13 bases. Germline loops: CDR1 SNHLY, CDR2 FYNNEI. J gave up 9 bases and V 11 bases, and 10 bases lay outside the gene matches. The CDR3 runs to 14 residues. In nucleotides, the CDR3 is TGTGCCTCGGGGGGGACTAGCGGGATTGGTGAGCAGTTCTTC. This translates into CASGGTSGIGEQFF. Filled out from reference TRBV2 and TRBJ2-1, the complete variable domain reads EPEVTQTPSHQVTQMGQEVILRCVPISNHLYFYWYRQILGQKVEFLVSFYNNEISEKSEIFDDQFSVERPDGSNFTLKIRSTKLEDSAMYFCASGGTSGIGEQFFGPGTRLTVL.

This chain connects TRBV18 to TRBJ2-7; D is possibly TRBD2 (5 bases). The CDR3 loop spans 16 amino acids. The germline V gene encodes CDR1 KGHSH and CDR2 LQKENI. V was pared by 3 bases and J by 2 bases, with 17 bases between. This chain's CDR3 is CASSPTAGKTPYEQYF. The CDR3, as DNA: TGTGCCAGCTCACCGACGGCGGGTAAGACCCCCTACGAGCAGTACTTC.

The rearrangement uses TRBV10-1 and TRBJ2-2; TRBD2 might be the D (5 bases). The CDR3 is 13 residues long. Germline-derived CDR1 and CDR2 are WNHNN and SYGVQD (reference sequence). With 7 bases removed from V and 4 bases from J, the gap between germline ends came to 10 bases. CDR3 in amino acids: CASKPGTTGELFF. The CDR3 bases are TGCGCCAGCAAACCGGGAACCACCGGGGAGCTGTTTTTT.

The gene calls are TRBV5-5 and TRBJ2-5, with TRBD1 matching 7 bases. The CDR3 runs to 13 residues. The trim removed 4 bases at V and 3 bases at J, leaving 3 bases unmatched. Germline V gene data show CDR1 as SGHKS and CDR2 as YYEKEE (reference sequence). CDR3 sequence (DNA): TGTGCCAGCAGCGTCGACAGGGAAGAGACCCAGTACTTC. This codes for CASSVDREETQYF.

CDR3 sequence (DNA): TGTGCCAGCAGTTCGGACAGGGGGCGCGATGGCTACACCTTC. This translates into CASSSDRGRDGYTF. The chain uses TRBV6-5 and TRBJ1-2, with TRBD1 identical over 11 bases. Germline V CDR1 and CDR2: MNHEY, SVGAGI. V shed 4 bases and J 6 bases; nucleotides not matched to a gene: 4. The CDR3 loop spans 14 amino acids.

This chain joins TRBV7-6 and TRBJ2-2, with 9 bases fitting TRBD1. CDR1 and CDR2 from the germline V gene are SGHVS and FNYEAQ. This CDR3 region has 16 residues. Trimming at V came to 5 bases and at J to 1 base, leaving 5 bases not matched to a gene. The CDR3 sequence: CASSPRTGVNTGELFF. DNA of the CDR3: TGTGCCAGCAGCCCTCGGACAGGGGTGAACACCGGGGAGCTGTTTTTT.

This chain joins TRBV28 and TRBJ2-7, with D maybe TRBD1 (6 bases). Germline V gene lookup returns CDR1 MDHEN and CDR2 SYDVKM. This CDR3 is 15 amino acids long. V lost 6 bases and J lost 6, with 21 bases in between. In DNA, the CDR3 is TGTGCCAGCAGCCTACTCAGGGCAGGGGCCGGCGAGCAGTACTTC. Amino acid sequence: CASSLLRAGAGEQYF.

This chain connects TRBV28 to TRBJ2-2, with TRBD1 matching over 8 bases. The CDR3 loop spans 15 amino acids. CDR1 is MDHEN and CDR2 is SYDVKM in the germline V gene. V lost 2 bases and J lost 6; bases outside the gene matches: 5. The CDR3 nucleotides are TGTGCCAGCAGTTTACTCAGGGGGCCACCCGGGGAGCTGTTTTTT. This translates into CASSLLRGPPGELFF.

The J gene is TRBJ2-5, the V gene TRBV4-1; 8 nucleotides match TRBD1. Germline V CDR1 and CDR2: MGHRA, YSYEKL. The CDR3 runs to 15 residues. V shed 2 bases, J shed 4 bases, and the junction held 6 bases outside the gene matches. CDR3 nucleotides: TGCGCCAGCAGCCAAACCCCGGGACAGGCAGAGACCCAGTACTTC. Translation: CASSQTPGQAETQYF.

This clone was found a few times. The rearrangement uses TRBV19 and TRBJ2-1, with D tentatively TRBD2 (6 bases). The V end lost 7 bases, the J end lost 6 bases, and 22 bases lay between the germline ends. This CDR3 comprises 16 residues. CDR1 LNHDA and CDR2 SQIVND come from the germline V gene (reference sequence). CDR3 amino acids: CASTPGSSGGINEQFF. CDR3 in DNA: TGTGCCAGTACCCCCGGGAGTAGCGGAGGGATCAATGAGCAGTTCTTC.

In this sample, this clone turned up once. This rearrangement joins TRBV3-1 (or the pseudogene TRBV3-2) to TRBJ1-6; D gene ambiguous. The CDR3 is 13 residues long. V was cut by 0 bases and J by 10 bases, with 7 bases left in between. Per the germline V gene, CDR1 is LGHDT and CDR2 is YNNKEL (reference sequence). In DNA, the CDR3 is TGTGCCAGCAGCCAAGAATACCGGTCACCCCTCCACTTT. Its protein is CASSQEYRSPLHF.

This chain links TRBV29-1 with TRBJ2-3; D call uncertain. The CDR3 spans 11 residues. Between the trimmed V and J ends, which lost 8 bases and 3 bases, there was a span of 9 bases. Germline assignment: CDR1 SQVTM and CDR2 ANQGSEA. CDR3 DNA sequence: TGCAGCCAGTCCCGTACAGATACGCAGTATTTT. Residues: CSQSRTDTQYF.

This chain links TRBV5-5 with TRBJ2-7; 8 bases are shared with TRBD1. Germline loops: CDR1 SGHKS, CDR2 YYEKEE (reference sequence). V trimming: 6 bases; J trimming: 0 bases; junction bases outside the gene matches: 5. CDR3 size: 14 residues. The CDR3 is CASISQGASYEQYF. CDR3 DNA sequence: TGTGCCAGCATCTCCCAGGGGGCCTCCTACGAGCAGTACTTC.

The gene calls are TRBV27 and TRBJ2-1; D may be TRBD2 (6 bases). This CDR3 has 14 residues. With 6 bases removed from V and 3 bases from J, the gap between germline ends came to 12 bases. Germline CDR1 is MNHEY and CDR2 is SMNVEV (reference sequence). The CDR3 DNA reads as TGTGCCAGCAGGTGGACGGGGGACTACAATGAGCAGTTCTTC. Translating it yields CASRWTGDYNEQFF.